The rows below give T cell receptor beta chains drawn from one sample of a study of blood T cells in healthy people across ages. MiXCR was run by TCRdb on the 5' RACE reads, yielding one entry per CDR3 protein. Of roughly 680,000 distinct CDR3 sequences in the sample, roughly half were seen once. Sequencing used blood. The receptor set was obtained from a woman older than 75 in good health. Both conserved end residues are part of each CDR3. Each record gives: V gene, J gene, CDR3 protein.

v_call: TRBV6-1
j_call: TRBJ2-3
cdr3_aa: CASSEGQGPDTQYF

v_call: TRBV2
j_call: TRBJ1-2
cdr3_aa: CTSRRRGLNGYTF

v_call: TRBV6-2/TRBV6-3
j_call: TRBJ1-1
cdr3_aa: CASSDSGNTEAFF

v_call: TRBV29-1
j_call: TRBJ2-3
cdr3_aa: CSVEEQGTDTQYF

v_call: TRBV6-6
j_call: TRBJ1-3
cdr3_aa: CASSRPQDEGTIYF

v_call: TRBV3-1
j_call: TRBJ1-3
cdr3_aa: CASSQVGTGDTIYF

v_call: TRBV6-6
j_call: TRBJ2-7
cdr3_aa: CASRRTGEGYEQYF

v_call: TRBV4-1
j_call: .
cdr3_aa: CASSSWTEGNYEQYF

v_call: TRBV29-1
j_call: .
cdr3_aa: CSAAGPGNEQYF

v_call: TRBV24-1
j_call: TRBJ2-3
cdr3_aa: CATSEDRGQTDTQYF

v_call: TRBV12-3/TRBV12-4
j_call: TRBJ1-2
cdr3_aa: CASSFGTGNGYTF